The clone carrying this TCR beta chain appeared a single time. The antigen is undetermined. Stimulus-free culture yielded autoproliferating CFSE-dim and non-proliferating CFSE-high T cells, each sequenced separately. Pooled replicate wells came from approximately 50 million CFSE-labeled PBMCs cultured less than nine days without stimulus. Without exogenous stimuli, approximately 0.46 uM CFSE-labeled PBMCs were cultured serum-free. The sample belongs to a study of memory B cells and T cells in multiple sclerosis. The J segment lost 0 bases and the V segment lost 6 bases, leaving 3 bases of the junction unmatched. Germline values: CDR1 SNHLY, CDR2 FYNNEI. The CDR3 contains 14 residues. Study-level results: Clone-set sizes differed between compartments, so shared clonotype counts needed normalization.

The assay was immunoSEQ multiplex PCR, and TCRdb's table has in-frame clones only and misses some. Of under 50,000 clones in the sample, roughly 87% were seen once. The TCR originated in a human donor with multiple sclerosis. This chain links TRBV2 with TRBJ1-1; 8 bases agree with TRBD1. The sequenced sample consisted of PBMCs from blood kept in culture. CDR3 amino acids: CASSWGQVNTEAFF. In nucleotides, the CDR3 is TGTGCCAGCAGCTGGGGACAGGTGAACACTGAAGCTTTCTTT.